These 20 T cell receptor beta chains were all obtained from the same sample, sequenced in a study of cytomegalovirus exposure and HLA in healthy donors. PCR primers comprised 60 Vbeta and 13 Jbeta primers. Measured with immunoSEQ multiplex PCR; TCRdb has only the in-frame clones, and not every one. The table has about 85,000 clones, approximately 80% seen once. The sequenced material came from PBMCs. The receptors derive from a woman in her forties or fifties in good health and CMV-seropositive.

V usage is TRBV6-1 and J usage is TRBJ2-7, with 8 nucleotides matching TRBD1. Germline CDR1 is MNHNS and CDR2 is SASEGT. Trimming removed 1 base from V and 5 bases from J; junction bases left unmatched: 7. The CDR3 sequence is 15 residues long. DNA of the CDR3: TGTGCCAGCAGTGAAGATTGGCAGGGGGCGGACGAGCAGTACGTC. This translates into CASSEDWQGADEQYV.

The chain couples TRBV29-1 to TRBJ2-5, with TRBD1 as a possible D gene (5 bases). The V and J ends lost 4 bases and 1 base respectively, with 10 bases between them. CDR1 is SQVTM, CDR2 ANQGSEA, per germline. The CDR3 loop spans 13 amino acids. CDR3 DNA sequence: TGCAGCGTTGCCCCAGGGCGCCAAGAGACCCAGTACTTC. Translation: CSVAPGRQETQYF. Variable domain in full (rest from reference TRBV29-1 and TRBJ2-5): SAVISQKPSRDICQRGTSLTIQCQVDSQVTMMFWYRQQPGQSLTLIATANQGSEATYESGFVIDKFPISRPNLTFSTLTVSNMSPEDSSIYLCSVAPGRQETQYFGPGTRLLVL.

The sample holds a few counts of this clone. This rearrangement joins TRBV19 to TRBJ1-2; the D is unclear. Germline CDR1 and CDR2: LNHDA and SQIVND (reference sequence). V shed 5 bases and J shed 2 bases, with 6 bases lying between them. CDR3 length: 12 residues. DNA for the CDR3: TGTGCCAGTAGTGACGGGAACTATGGCTACACCTTC. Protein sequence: CASSDGNYGYTF.

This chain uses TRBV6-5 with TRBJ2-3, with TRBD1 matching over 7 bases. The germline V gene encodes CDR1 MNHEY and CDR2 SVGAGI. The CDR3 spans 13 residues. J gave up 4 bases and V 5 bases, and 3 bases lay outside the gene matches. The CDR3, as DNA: TGTGCCAGCAGTCTAGACAGGGCAGATACGCAGTATTTT. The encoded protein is CASSLDRADTQYF.

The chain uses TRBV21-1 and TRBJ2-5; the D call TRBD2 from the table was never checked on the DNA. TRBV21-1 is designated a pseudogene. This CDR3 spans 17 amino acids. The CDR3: CASSKVPRDRVSETQYF. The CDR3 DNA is TGTGCCAGCAGCAAAGTACCCCGGGATCGGGTTAGTGAGACCCAGTACTTC.

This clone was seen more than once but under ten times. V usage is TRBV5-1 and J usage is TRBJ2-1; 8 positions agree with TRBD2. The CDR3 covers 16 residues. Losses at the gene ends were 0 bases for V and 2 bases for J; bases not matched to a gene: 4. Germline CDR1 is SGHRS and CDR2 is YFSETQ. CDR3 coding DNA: TGCGCCAGCAGCTTGGCTACGGGAGGGGCCTACAATGAGCAGTTCTTC. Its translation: CASSLATGGAYNEQFF.

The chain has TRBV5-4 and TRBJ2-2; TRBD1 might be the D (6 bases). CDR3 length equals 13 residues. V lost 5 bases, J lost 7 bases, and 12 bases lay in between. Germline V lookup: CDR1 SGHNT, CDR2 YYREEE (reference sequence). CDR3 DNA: TGTGCCAGCAGACAACAGGGTAGCGGGGAGCTGTTTTTT. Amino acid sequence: CASRQQGSGELFF. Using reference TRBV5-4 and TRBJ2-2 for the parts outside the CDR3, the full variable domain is ETGVTQSPTHLIKTRGQQVTLRCSSQSGHNTVSWYQQALGQGPQFIFQYYREEENGRGNFPPRFSGLQFPNYSSELNVNALELDDSALYLCASRQQGSGELFFGEGSRLTVL.

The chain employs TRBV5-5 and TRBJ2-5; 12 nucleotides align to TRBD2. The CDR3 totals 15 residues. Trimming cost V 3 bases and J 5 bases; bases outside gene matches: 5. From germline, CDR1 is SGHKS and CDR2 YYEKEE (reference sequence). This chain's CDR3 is CASSSSGGALETQYF. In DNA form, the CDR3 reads TGTGCCAGCAGCTCTAGCGGGGGGGCATTGGAGACCCAGTACTTC.

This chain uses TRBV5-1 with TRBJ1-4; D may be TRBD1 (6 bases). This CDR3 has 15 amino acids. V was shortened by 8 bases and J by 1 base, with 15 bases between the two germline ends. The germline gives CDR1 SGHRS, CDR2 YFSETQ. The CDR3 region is CASRDTQGTNEKLFF. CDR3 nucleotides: TGCGCCAGTCGGGACACCCAGGGAACTAATGAAAAACTGTTTTTT.

The CDR3 DNA follows: TGTGCCAGCAGTCAGGGGTCCGTCACTGAAGCTTTCTTT. Protein sequence: CASSQGSVTEAFF. The chain recombines TRBV2 with TRBJ1-1, with a possible D match to TRBD1 (6 bases). Trimming stripped 5 bases from V and 4 bases from J, with 11 bases between. The germline CDR1 and CDR2 sequences are SNHLY and FYNNEI. The CDR3 contains 13 residues.

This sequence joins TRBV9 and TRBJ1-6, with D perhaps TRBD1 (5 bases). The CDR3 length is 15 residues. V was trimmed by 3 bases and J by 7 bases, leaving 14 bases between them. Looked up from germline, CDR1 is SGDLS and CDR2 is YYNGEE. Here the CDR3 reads CASSGGDWGNSPLHF. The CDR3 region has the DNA TGTGCCAGCAGCGGGGGGGACTGGGGGAATTCACCCCTCCACTTT.

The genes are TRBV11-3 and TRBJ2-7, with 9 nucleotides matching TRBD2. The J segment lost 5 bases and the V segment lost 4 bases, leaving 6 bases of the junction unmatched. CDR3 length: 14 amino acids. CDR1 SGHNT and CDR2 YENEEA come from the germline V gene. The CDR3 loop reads CASSSGLARHEQYV. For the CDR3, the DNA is TGTGCCAGCAGCTCCGGACTAGCGAGGCACGAGCAGTACGTC.

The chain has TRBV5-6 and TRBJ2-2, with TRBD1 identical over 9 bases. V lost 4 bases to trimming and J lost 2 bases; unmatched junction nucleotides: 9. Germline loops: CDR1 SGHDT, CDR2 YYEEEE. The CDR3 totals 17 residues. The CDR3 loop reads CASSPLGQGPNTGELFF. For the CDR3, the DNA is TGTGCCAGCAGCCCCCTTGGACAGGGGCCCAACACCGGGGAGCTGTTTTTT.

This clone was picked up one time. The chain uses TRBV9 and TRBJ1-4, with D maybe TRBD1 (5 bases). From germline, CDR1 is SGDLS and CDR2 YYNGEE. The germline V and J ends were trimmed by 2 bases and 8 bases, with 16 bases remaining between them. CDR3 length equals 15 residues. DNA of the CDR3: TGTGCCAGCAGCGTTGACGAAGGGGTTGGGGAAAAACTGTTTTTT. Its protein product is CASSVDEGVGEKLFF.

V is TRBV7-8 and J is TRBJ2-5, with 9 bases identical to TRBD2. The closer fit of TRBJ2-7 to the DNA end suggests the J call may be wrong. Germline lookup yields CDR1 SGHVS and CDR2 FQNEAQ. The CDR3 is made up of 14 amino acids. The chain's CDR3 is CASSGGGAGYEQYF. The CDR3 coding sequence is TGTGCCAGCAGCGGCGGGGGGGCCGGTTACGAGCAGTACTTC.

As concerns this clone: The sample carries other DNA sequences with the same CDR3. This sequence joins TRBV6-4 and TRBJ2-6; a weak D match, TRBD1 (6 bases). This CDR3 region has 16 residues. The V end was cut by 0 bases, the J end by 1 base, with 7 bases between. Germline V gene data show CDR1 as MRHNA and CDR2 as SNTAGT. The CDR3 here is CASSDSTGSGANVLTF. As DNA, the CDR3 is TGTGCCAGCAGTGACTCTACAGGGTCTGGGGCCAACGTCCTGACTTTC.

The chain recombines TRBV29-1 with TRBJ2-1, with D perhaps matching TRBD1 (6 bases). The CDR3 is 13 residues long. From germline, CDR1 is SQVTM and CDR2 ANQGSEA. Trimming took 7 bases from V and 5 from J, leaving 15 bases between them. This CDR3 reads CSADRISHNEQFF. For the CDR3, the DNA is TGCAGCGCCGACAGGATTTCACACAATGAGCAGTTCTTC.

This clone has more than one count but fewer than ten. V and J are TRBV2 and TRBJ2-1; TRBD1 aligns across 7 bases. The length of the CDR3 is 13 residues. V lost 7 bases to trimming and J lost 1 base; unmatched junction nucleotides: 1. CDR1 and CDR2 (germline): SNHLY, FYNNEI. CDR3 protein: CASTGGSYNEQFF. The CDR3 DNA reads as TGTGCCAGCACAGGGGGTTCCTACAATGAGCAGTTCTTC.

The CDR3 nucleotides read TGTGCCAGTACTCAGGCGTATGGCTACACCTTC. Protein product: CASTQAYGYTF. The V gene is TRBV19, the J gene TRBJ1-2; D uncertain. There are 11 residues in the CDR3. V was trimmed by 7 bases and J by 5 bases, leaving 8 bases between them. Germline V gene data show CDR1 as LNHDA and CDR2 as SQIVND (reference sequence).

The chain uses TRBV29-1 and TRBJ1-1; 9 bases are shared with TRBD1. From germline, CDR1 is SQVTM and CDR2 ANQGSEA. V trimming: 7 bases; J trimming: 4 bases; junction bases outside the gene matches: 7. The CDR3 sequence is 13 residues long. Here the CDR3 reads CSGGTGMGTEAFF. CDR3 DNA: TGCAGCGGGGGGACAGGGATGGGCACTGAAGCTTTCTTT.